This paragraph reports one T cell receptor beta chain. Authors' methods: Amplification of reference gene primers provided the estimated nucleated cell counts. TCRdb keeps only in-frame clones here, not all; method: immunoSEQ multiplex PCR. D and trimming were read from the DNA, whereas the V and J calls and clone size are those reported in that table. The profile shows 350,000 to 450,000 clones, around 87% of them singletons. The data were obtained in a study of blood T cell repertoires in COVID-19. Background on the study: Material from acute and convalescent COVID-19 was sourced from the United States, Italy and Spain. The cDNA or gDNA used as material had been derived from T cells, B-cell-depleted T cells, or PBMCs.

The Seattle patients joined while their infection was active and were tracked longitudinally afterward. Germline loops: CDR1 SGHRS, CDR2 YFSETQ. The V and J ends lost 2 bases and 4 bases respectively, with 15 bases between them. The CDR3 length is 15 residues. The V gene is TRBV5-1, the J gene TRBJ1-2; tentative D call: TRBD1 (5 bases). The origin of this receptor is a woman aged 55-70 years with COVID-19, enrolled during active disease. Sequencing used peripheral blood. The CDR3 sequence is CASSFTSQAPYGYTF. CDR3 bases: TGCGCCAGCAGCTTTACATCACAGGCCCCCTATGGCTACACCTTC. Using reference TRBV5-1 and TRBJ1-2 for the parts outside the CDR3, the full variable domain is KAGVTQTPRYLIKTRGQQVTLSCSPISGHRSVSWYQQTPGQGLQFLFEYFSETQRNKGNFPGRFSGRQFSNSRSEMNVSTLELGDSALYLCASSFTSQAPYGYTFGSGTRLTVV.